A selection of T cell receptor beta chains follows, all from one sample in a study of T-cell memory formation after mild COVID-19. TCRdb used MiXCR to reprocess the 5' RACE reads, holding one entry per CDR3 protein. This table holds around 390,000 distinct CDR3 sequences, roughly 15% found once. Material for sequencing was PBMCs or a T cell subset sorted from them (not recorded which). The receptors come from a man aged 18 to 30 who had mild COVID-19 (a few samples of this study predate the infection). Cell type and time point are not known. Each CDR3 is given with its conserved first and last residue. Each record gives: V gene, clone size, D gene, J gene, CDR3 protein, CDR3 DNA. D genes are given only for firm matches. Size is omitted from some rows. Given values are once, few, many or a class for expanded clones.

>TRBV6-5|many|TRBD2|TRBJ2-3
CASRTSGGTDTQYF
TGTGCCAGCAGGACTAGCGGGGGCACAGATACGCAGTATTTT
>TRBV7-6|-|TRBD1|TRBJ1-2
CASSLEGQGAYGYTF
TGTGCCAGCAGCTTAGAGGGACAGGGGGCTTATGGCTACACCTTC
>TRBV20-1|few|-|TRBJ1-4
CSAGGGSEKLFF
TGCAGTGCTGGGGGGGGGAGCGAAAAACTGTTTTTT
>TRBV6-5|-|TRBD1|TRBJ1-5
CASRADRDGQPQHF
TGTGCCAGCAGAGCCGACAGGGACGGTCAGCCCCAGCATTTT
>TRBV6-2/TRBV6-3|-|TRBD1|TRBJ1-2
CASRPTGLNYGYTF
TGTGCCAGCCGCCCGACAGGGCTTAACTATGGCTACACCTTC
>TRBV20-1|-|TRBD2|TRBJ2-3
CSAPGGLAGDTDTQYF
TGCAGTGCCCCTGGGGGACTAGCGGGCGACACAGATACGCAGTATTTT
>TRBV6-5|few|-|TRBJ2-1
CASSYDWESYNEQFF
TGTGCCAGCAGTTACGATTGGGAGTCCTACAATGAGCAGTTCTTC
>TRBV6-6|few|TRBD1|TRBJ1-1
CASSSLQGLTEAFF
TGTGCCAGCAGTTCCTTACAGGGGTTGACTGAAGCTTTCTTT
>TRBV4-1|-|-|TRBJ2-7
CASSAGRDGRYEQYF
TGCGCCAGCAGCGCAGGCCGGGACGGGAGATACGAGCAGTACTTC
>TRBV3-1|-|-|TRBJ1-5
CASSQMAGNQPQHF
TGTGCCAGCAGCCAAATGGCTGGCAATCAGCCCCAGCATTTT
>TRBV12-3/TRBV12-4|-|-|TRBJ1-1
CASIMSGNTEAFF
TGTGCCAGCATCATGAGTGGGAACACTGAAGCTTTCTTT
>TRBV6-2/TRBV6-3|few|-|TRBJ2-5
CASTEGTAQETQYF
TGTGCCAGCACGGAGGGAACAGCTCAAGAGACCCAGTACTTC
>TRBV7-9|few|-|TRBJ1-6
CASSYSMDGGSPLHF
TGTGCCAGCAGCTATTCTATGGATGGCGGATCACCCCTCCACTTT